These 29 T cell receptor beta chains originate from one sample sequenced in a study of shared clonotypes between healthy human individuals. Libraries were prepared by immunoSEQ multiplex PCR; TCRdb keeps only in-frame clonotypes and omits some of them. The top ten hold almost 0.9% of the sample, which has around 1,000,000 clones, about 72% seen once. Sequencing used memory CD4+ T cells from PBMCs. This sample's subset: CD45RA-negative fraction. The receptors here all came from a man between 18 and 35 years old in good health. Some clones in this sample may be carry-over from other donors' samples.

The V call is TRBV2, the J call TRBJ1-2; possible D gene TRBD1, 5 bases. CDR3 length: 13 amino acids. The V gene lost 7 bases and the J gene lost 0 bases, with 9 bases spanning the gap. Germline V lookup: CDR1 SNHLY, CDR2 FYNNEI. CDR3 bases: TGTGCCAGCAAGCAGGGAGCTAACTATGGCTACACCTTC. Protein sequence: CASKQGANYGYTF.

Note on this clone: This sample includes further DNA sequences coding for the same CDR3. The chain is built from TRBV30 and TRBJ2-5; D ambiguous. Germline CDR1 and CDR2: GTSNPN and SVGIG (reference sequence). The CDR3 covers 11 residues. V shed 0 bases and J shed 2 bases, with 1 base lying between them. The CDR3 DNA follows: TGTGCCTGGAGTGTTCAAGAGACCCAGTACTTC. Translating gives CAWSVQETQYF.

The chain links TRBV28 to TRBJ2-3; no definite D call. Germline lookup yields CDR1 MDHEN and CDR2 SYDVKM. V was cut by 6 bases and J by 3 bases, with 10 bases left in between. The CDR3 spans 13 residues. In nucleotides, the CDR3 is TGTGCCAGCAGCTCAAGCTGGACAGATACGCAGTATTTT. This gives the protein CASSSSWTDTQYF.

CDR3: CASSEALSRPETQYF. The CDR3 DNA sequence: TGTGCCAGCAGTGAAGCGCTTTCTAGGCCAGAGACCCAGTACTTC. The chain carries TRBV2 and TRBJ2-5, with D unclear. Trimming stripped 0 bases from V and 4 bases from J, with 12 bases between. CDR1 is SNHLY and CDR2 is FYNNEI in the germline V gene. The length of the CDR3 is 15 residues.

In this sample, this clone turned up a few times. The chain couples TRBV6-6 to TRBJ1-1; 8 bases map to TRBD1. J lost 5 bases, V lost 8 bases, and 4 bases had no gene match. This CDR3 has 12 residues. Germline CDR1 reads MNHNY; CDR2 reads SVGAGI (reference sequence). CDR3 in amino acids: CASGQGRTEAFF. The CDR3 coding sequence is TGTGCCAGCGGACAGGGTAGAACTGAAGCTTTCTTT.

The chain uses TRBV28 and TRBJ2-2; 9 positions agree with TRBD1. This CDR3 is 15 amino acids long. In germline, CDR1 is MDHEN, CDR2 SYDVKM. V was clipped by 4 bases and J by 5 bases; unmatched bases: 5. The CDR3: CASSWGQGGTGELFF. Here the CDR3 DNA reads TGTGCCAGCAGTTGGGGACAGGGAGGTACCGGGGAGCTGTTTTTT. Variable domain in full (rest from reference TRBV28 and TRBJ2-2): DVKVTQSSRYLVKRTGEKVFLECVQDMDHENMFWYRQDPGLGLRLIYFSYDVKMKEKGDIPEGYSVSREKKERFSLILESASTNQTSMYLCASSWGQGGTGELFFGEGSRLTVL.

This clone has a single count. V usage is TRBV5-1 and J usage is TRBJ2-7; D is ambiguous. Trimming cost V 3 bases and J 2 bases, with 6 bases left between them. CDR3 length equals 12 residues. Germline-derived CDR1 and CDR2 are SGHRS and YFSETQ. CDR3 amino acids: CASSSGTYEQYF. DNA for the CDR3: TGCGCCAGCAGCTCCGGAACCTACGAGCAGTACTTC.

The chain uses TRBV7-8 and TRBJ1-5; D gene uncertain. V lost 2 bases and J 4 bases, leaving 21 bases between the germline ends. CDR3 length equals 18 residues. CDR1 SGHVS and CDR2 FQNEAQ come from the germline V gene. The CDR3 loop is CASSLRPRSIGGNQPQHF. The DNA for the CDR3 is TGTGCCAGCAGCTTACGGCCCAGGTCTATTGGAGGGAATCAGCCCCAGCATTTT.

This clone was found a few times. The chain has TRBV25-1 and TRBJ2-3; D uncertain. The CDR3 is 11 amino acids. V was shortened by 9 bases and J by 2 bases, with 6 bases between the two germline ends. Germline assignment: CDR1 MGHDK and CDR2 SYGVNS. The CDR3 region is CASRSTDTQYF. CDR3 in DNA: TGTGCCAGTCGATCCACAGATACGCAGTATTTT.

The chain carries TRBV6-1 and TRBJ1-3, with 10 bases identical to TRBD1. CDR1 MNHNS and CDR2 SASEGT come from the germline V gene. CDR3 size: 15 residues. The V and J ends lost 8 bases and 0 bases, in that order; junction bases with no gene match: 4. The CDR3 DNA sequence: TGTGCCAGCGACAGGGGGCGAAGCTCTGGAAACACCATATATTTT. Its translation: CASDRGRSSGNTIYF.

On this clone itself: This sample includes further DNA sequences coding for the same CDR3. The rearrangement uses TRBV7-9 and TRBJ2-5; D is possibly TRBD1 (6 bases). Between the trimmed V and J ends, which lost 5 bases and 2 bases, there was a span of 9 bases. This CDR3 is built from 13 residues. CDR1 and CDR2 from the germline V gene are SEHNR and FQNEAQ (reference sequence). CDR3 sequence: CASSPTGQETQYF. The CDR3 bases are TGTGCCAGCAGCCCGACAGGTCAAGAGACCCAGTACTTC.

The CDR3 is CASRSQGKRTEAFF. CDR3 nucleotide sequence: TGTGCCAGCAGGTCGCAGGGGAAAAGAACTGAAGCTTTCTTT. The chain uses TRBV6-1 and TRBJ1-1, with D possibly matching TRBD1 (6 bases). This CDR3 comprises 14 residues. Germline V gene lookup returns CDR1 MNHNS and CDR2 SASEGT. V was shortened by 6 bases and J by 5 bases, with 16 bases between the two germline ends.

The chain has TRBV5-1 and TRBJ1-2; 7 positions match TRBD1. The germline V gene has CDR1 SGHRS and CDR2 YFSETQ. This CDR3 is built from 13 residues. The J segment lost 7 bases and the V segment lost 4 bases, leaving 7 bases of the junction unmatched. CDR3: CASSATGESGYTF. As DNA, the CDR3 is TGCGCCAGCAGCGCCACAGGGGAGAGTGGCTACACCTTC.

CDR3 sequence (DNA): TGCGCCAGCAGCCGCCTCGGTAGCTCCTACGAGCAGTACTTC. Its protein product is CASSRLGSSYEQYF. This sequence joins TRBV4-1 and TRBJ2-7; D is undetermined. The V gene lost 4 bases and the J gene lost 0 bases, with 10 bases spanning the gap. This CDR3 has 14 residues. Germline lookup yields CDR1 MGHRA and CDR2 YSYEKL.

The rearrangement links TRBV7-8 to TRBJ2-7; TRBD2 aligns across 7 bases. The CDR3 sequence is 14 residues long. CDR1 is SGHVS, CDR2 FQNEAQ, per germline. The junction had 7 bases not matched to a gene; V was cut back by 5 bases and J by 3 bases. The CDR3 nucleotides are TGTGCCAGCAGCCGGGGGAGGGACTTCTACGAGCAGTACTTC. It specifies CASSRGRDFYEQYF.

The chain is built from TRBV2 and TRBJ2-1; D possibly corresponds to TRBD1 (5 bases). Germline lookup yields CDR1 SNHLY and CDR2 FYNNEI. This CDR3 contains 13 residues. V was clipped by 6 bases and J by 8 bases, with 14 bases between them. The CDR3 DNA reads as TGTGCCAGCAGAACCTCAGGGATCCATGAGCAGTTCTTC. This encodes CASRTSGIHEQFF.

The chain couples TRBV15 to TRBJ2-2; a possible D gene is TRBD1 (5 bases). Trimming shortened V by 5 bases and J by 1 base, and 11 bases separated the two germline ends. Germline loops: CDR1 LNHNV, CDR2 YYDKDF (reference sequence). CDR3 length: 15 residues. The CDR3 bases are TGTGCCACCAGCCCAAAAACAGGGAACACCGGGGAGCTGTTTTTT. Amino acids: CATSPKTGNTGELFF.

This chain joins TRBV23-1 and TRBJ2-3; TRBD1 might be the D (5 bases). TRBV23-1 carries the ORF label, with uncertain function. The CDR3 contains 16 residues. V was cut by 0 bases and J by 5 bases, with 15 bases left in between. Here the CDR3 DNA reads TGCGCCAGCAGTCAATCACCAGGGAAGGTGAGAGATACGCAGTATTTT. It encodes CASSQSPGKVRDTQYF.

In regard to this clone: Just one base apart from a much larger clone, this may be a read error. The identical CDR3 is also encoded by other nucleotide sequences in the sample. V is TRBV28 and J is TRBJ2-3; no reliable D call. This CDR3 spans 12 amino acids. V lost 4 bases and J lost 1, with 3 bases in between. Germline V CDR1 and CDR2: MDHEN, SYDVKM. This CDR3 is CASSSGTDTQYF. CDR3 bases: TGTGCCAGCAGTTCGGGCACAGATACGCAGTATTTT.

This chain connects TRBV10-3 to TRBJ1-5; D uncertain. The germline V gene encodes CDR1 ENHRY and CDR2 SYGVKD. The CDR3 sequence is 14 residues long. V was shortened by 0 bases and J by 5 bases, with 8 bases between the two germline ends. The CDR3 DNA reads as TGTGCCATCAGTGAGTCCCAGGCGGATCAGCCCCAGCATTTT. This gives the protein CAISESQADQPQHF.

There are a few counts of this clone. This chain joins TRBV12-5 and TRBJ1-4; D remains unclear. The germline V gene encodes CDR1 LGHNT and CDR2 FRNRAP. V lost 4 bases and J 5 bases, leaving 14 bases between the germline ends. This CDR3 comprises 15 residues. This chain's CDR3 is CASGSLISGNEKLFF. The CDR3 DNA follows: TGTGCTAGTGGTTCCCTGATATCGGGGAATGAAAAACTGTTTTTT.

Points on this clone: This likely traces to a read error, being one base from a far larger clone. The sample has other DNA sequences that encode this CDR3 too. This rearrangement joins TRBV4-2 to TRBJ2-1; tentative D call: TRBD2 (5 bases). Trimming left V 5 bases short and J 2 bases short, with 13 bases between. Germline CDR1 is LGHNA and CDR2 is YNFKEQ. The CDR3 runs 15 residues. CDR3 sequence: CASSLVPEAYNEQFF. CDR3 nucleotide sequence: TGTGCCAGCAGCTTAGTTCCGGAGGCCTACAATGAGCAGTTCTTC.

The rearrangement uses TRBV5-6 and TRBJ2-2; unclear D gene. Germline V CDR1 and CDR2: SGHDT, YYEEEE. Trimming cost V 4 bases and J 5 bases, with 15 bases left between them. This CDR3 spans 15 amino acids. The CDR3 spells CASSKPGPKTGELFF. The CDR3 bases are TGTGCCAGCAGCAAACCCGGACCAAAAACCGGGGAGCTGTTTTTT.

CDR3 DNA sequence: TGTGCCAGTAGTCCGTACAGGGGGCAGTACGAGCAGTACTTC. It translates to CASSPYRGQYEQYF. This chain links TRBV19 with TRBJ2-7, with TRBD1 identical over 9 bases. The V and J ends lost 5 bases and 4 bases, in that order; junction bases with no gene match: 6. The CDR3 runs 14 residues. Germline V gene sequence: CDR1 LNHDA, CDR2 SQIVND (reference sequence).

Of note for this clone: Other DNA sequences within the sample encode an identical CDR3. V is TRBV18 and J is TRBJ2-7; D is unresolved. V lost 0 bases to trimming and J lost 1 base, with 4 bases between them. This CDR3 contains 13 residues. CDR1 and CDR2 from the germline V gene are KGHSH and LQKENI. CDR3 nucleotides: TGTGCCAGCTCACCACCTTCGTCCTACGAGCAGTACTTC. Translated, it gives CASSPPSSYEQYF.

This clone was counted between two and nine times. The genes are TRBV9 and TRBJ2-1; D ambiguous. The CDR3 runs to 12 residues. The V and J ends lost 3 bases and 4 bases respectively, with 5 bases between them. Looked up from germline, CDR1 is SGDLS and CDR2 is YYNGEE. The CDR3 bases are TGTGCCAGCAGCGACATATACAATGAGCAGTTCTTC. This sequence encodes CASSDIYNEQFF. The variable domain in full, with the rest retrieved from reference TRBV9 and TRBJ2-1, is DSGVTQTPKHLITATGQRVTLRCSPRSGDLSVYWYQQSLDQGLQFLIQYYNGEERAKGNILERFSAQQFPDLHSELNLSSLELGDSALYFCASSDIYNEQFFGPGTRLTVL.

This rearrangement joins TRBV25-1 to TRBJ2-2; 7 nucleotides align to TRBD2. J lost 3 bases, V lost 2 bases, and 3 bases had no gene match. Germline V lookup: CDR1 MGHDK, CDR2 SYGVNS. The CDR3 totals 15 residues. The CDR3 spells CASSERGGDTGELFF. DNA for the CDR3: TGTGCCAGCAGTGAAAGGGGAGGGGACACCGGGGAGCTGTTTTTT.

The rearrangement joins TRBV19 to TRBJ2-2; 10 positions agree with TRBD1. Looked up from germline, CDR1 is LNHDA and CDR2 is SQIVND (reference sequence). The CDR3 spans 17 residues. V trimming: 5 bases; J trimming: 5 bases; junction bases outside the gene matches: 11. CDR3 nucleotides: TGTGCCAGTAGTCCCCGGACAGGGGGATTGTCAACCGGGGAGCTGTTTTTT. This encodes CASSPRTGGLSTGELFF.

The chain combines TRBV28 with TRBJ2-1; the D gene is possibly TRBD2 (5 bases). The CDR3 is 12 amino acids. Germline V gene sequence: CDR1 MDHEN, CDR2 SYDVKM. V lost 6 bases and J lost 5, with 8 bases in between. The CDR3 is CASRIGNNEQFF. CDR3 nucleotide sequence: TGTGCCAGCAGAATCGGGAACAATGAGCAGTTCTTC.